This T cell receptor (beta chain) was captured in a study of T-cell reconstitution after alpha-beta-depleted transplantation in children. It was with unique molecular identifiers that the TCRbeta library was prepared. TCRdb re-derived calls from the PCR reads in MiXCR, one entry per CDR3 protein. The profile shows roughly 89,000 distinct CDR3 sequences, over 9% of them singletons. Ten or more counts support this clonotype. The CDR3 consists of 15 residues. CDR1 DFQATT and CDR2 SNEGSKA come from the germline V gene (reference sequence). The V gene lost 2 bases and the J gene lost 0 bases, with 11 bases spanning the gap.

J is TRBJ2-1 and V is TRBV20-1; no definite D call. The material sequenced was PBMCs from the stem cell graft donor, taken from the stem cell graft. The origin of this receptor is a human donor who donated a stem cell graft to a child with inherited bone marrow failure. The CDR3 DNA follows: TGCAGTGCTAGATCAACTTGGAGCTCCTACAATGAGCAGTTCTTC. Protein product: CSARSTWSSYNEQFF.